The entry below gives a single TCR beta chain sequence along with its context. Its specificity is unknown. The sample originates from a study of monozygotic twins with inflammatory bowel disease. Germline V gene lookup returns CDR1 LNHDA and CDR2 SQIVND (reference sequence). This CDR3 has 13 residues. In eight separate reactions per sample, cDNA was generated. TCRdb re-called the 5' RACE reads; one entry per CDR3 protein, DNA not given. The specimen's table records around 450,000 distinct CDR3 sequences. Total RNA isolation used whole blood (no T cell sorting was performed). Overall study findings and caveats: Since immunosuppressive treatments differed, patient repertoires may have gained added variability.

This chain links TRBV19 with TRBJ2-1. This clonotype was sampled from a human donor with ulcerative colitis or Crohn's disease, or a healthy co-twin of an affected twin (not recorded which). The specimen was blood. The CDR3 spells CASSIMQHNEQFF.